Presented here are 3 T cell receptor beta chains from one specimen sequenced in a study of blood T cell repertoires in COVID-19. Libraries were prepared by immunoSEQ multiplex PCR; TCRdb keeps only in-frame clonotypes and omits some of them. The sample gives some 190,000 clones, approximately 85% of which show up once; 4.5% to 5% is in the top ten. Source material: peripheral blood. The receptors come from a woman aged 80 or older with acute or convalescent COVID-19.

The rearrangement uses TRBV5-5 and TRBJ1-5, with 10 positions matching TRBD1. J was trimmed by 7 bases and V by 4 bases; bases with no gene match: 5. The CDR3 runs to 14 residues. Germline-derived CDR1 and CDR2 are SGHKS and YYEKEE (reference sequence). CDR3 DNA sequence: TGTGCCAGCAGCCCTCAGACAGGGGGCCAGCCCCAGCATTTT. This translates into CASSPQTGGQPQHF.

The rearrangement joins TRBV18 to TRBJ1-2, with 7 bases fitting TRBD1. Trimming at V came to 8 bases and at J to 4 bases, leaving 10 bases not matched to a gene. CDR1 and CDR2 (germline): KGHSH, LQKENI. The CDR3 runs 14 residues. CDR3: CASPIQGTSYGYTF. Here the CDR3 DNA reads TGTGCCAGCCCCATACAGGGGACGTCCTATGGCTACACCTTC. Complete variable domain (other parts from reference TRBV18 and TRBJ1-2): NAGVMQNPRHLVRRRGQEARLRCSPMKGHSHVYWYRQLPEEGLKFMVYLQKENIIDESGMPKERFSAEFPKEGPSILRIQQVVRGDSAAYFCASPIQGTSYGYTFGSGTRLTVV.

V and J are TRBV6-5 and TRBJ2-2; 9 positions match TRBD1. The germline V gene has CDR1 MNHEY and CDR2 SVGAGI. The CDR3 is made up of 15 amino acids. V lost 6 bases to trimming and J lost 7 bases; unmatched junction nucleotides: 9. CDR3 bases: TGTGCCAGCAGCCGGGGGACAGGGAATGGCGGGGAGCTGTTTTTT. Amino acid sequence: CASSRGTGNGGELFF.